A single sample is the source of the 9 T cell receptor beta chains below, sequenced in a study of blood T cells in healthy people across ages. Combining a sample-barcoded 5' primer with a J-beta primer mix, a second PCR ran for roughly 7 to 12 cycles. Via MiXCR, TCRdb re-called the 5' RACE reads, giving one row per CDR3 protein. The sample shows around 750,000 distinct CDR3 sequences, about 53% of them seen only once. The sequencing sample was made of blood. The receptors derive from an elderly man in good health.

The chain uses TRBV18 and TRBJ2-2; 9 nucleotides align to TRBD2. This CDR3 has 16 residues. Germline-derived CDR1 and CDR2 are KGHSH and LQKENI. Losses at the gene ends were 1 base for V and 1 base for J; bases not matched to a gene: 1. The CDR3 spells CASSPLAGENTGELFF. For the CDR3, the DNA is TGTGCCAGCTCACCACTAGCGGGAGAGAACACCGGGGAGCTGTTTTTT.

This clonotype was detected only once. The chain recombines TRBV29-1 with TRBJ1-1, with no clear D. This CDR3 region has 14 residues. Germline loops: CDR1 SQVTM, CDR2 ANQGSEA. The V end was cut by 4 bases, the J end by 5 bases, with 17 bases between. DNA of the CDR3: TGCAGCGTTGTCCGGCAGGCCCAGCGGACTGAAGCTTTCTTT. As protein: CSVVRQAQRTEAFF.

The J gene is TRBJ2-2, the V gene TRBV4-1, with D maybe TRBD2 (7 bases). With 2 bases removed from V and 1 base from J, the gap between germline ends came to 11 bases. From germline, CDR1 is MGHRA and CDR2 YSYEKL. CDR3 size: 16 residues. In nucleotides, the CDR3 is TGCGCCAGCAGCCAAACAGGGAGGGGGAACACCGGGGAGCTGTTTTTT. It is translated as CASSQTGRGNTGELFF.

V gene TRBV10-3 combines with J gene TRBJ1-5; 8 bases agree with TRBD1. CDR3 length: 15 amino acids. V shed 6 bases and J 6 bases; nucleotides not matched to a gene: 10. Germline CDR1 is ENHRY and CDR2 is SYGVKD. The DNA of the CDR3 is TGTGCCATCAGGCCCGACAGGGGAGAGCTTCAGCCCCAGCATTTT. Amino acids: CAIRPDRGELQPQHF.

The gene calls are TRBV12-3 or TRBV12-4 and TRBJ2-5, with D perhaps TRBD1 (6 bases). The assigned J gene may be wrong: the sequence end matches TRBJ2-4 better. This CDR3 region has 15 residues. CDR3 protein: CASSLGGLMESIQYF. CDR3 nucleotides: TGTGCCAGCAGTTTAGGGGGGCTCATGGAAAGCATTCAGTACTTC.

This clonotype came up many times. This rearrangement joins TRBV28 to TRBJ2-7; D remains ambiguous. The CDR3 sequence is 15 residues long. V gave up 4 bases and J gave up 5 bases, with 18 bases separating them. Germline V gives CDR1 MDHEN, CDR2 SYDVKM. The CDR3 bases are TGTGCCAGCAGTTATGAACGGTGGATTGCTAACGAGCAGTACTTC. This translates into CASSYERWIANEQYF.

This chain uses TRBV7-2 with TRBJ2-7; perhaps TRBD1 as D (6 bases). CDR3 size: 14 residues. The V end lost 7 bases, the J end lost 3 bases, and 16 bases lay between the germline ends. Per the germline V gene, CDR1 is SGHTA and CDR2 is FQGNSA. The CDR3 region has the DNA TGTGCCAGCACCTATCAACAGGGAAACTACGAGCAGTACTTC. Its protein product is CASTYQQGNYEQYF.

The chain combines TRBV12-3 or TRBV12-4 with TRBJ2-7; 9 bases are a match to TRBD1. The V segment lost 5 bases and the J segment 1 base; nucleotides outside the gene matches: 6. This CDR3 is built from 15 residues. For the CDR3, the DNA is TGTGCCAGCAGTGTCCGGGACAGGGCATCCTACGAGCAGTACTTC. Its translation: CASSVRDRASYEQYF.

The chain employs TRBV28 and TRBJ2-7; 8 nucleotides align to TRBD1. This CDR3 is built from 15 residues. CDR1 is MDHEN, CDR2 SYDVKM, per germline. With V trimmed by 6 bases and J by 1 base, 8 bases remained unmatched. The DNA of the CDR3 is TGTGCCAGCAGGGGGTGGGACAGGCAATCCTACGAGCAGTACTTC. Translation: CASRGWDRQSYEQYF.